Listed below are T cell receptor beta chains from one sample, sequenced in a study of cytomegalovirus exposure and HLA in healthy donors. Here immunoSEQ multiplex PCR was the method, and the copy in TCRdb shows in-frame clones only, minus some. The sample lists 150,000 to 200,000 clones; roughly 80% were seen once. The sample was PBMCs. The receptors come from a male donor in good health and CMV-seropositive. The CDR3 runs from the conserved cysteine through the conserved F or W. Fields, in order: V gene, J gene, clone size, D gene, CDR3 DNA, CDR3 protein. D genes are given only for firm matches. Size is stated for part of the rows, as once, few or many counts, or as a class when the clone is expanded.

>TRBV6-6|TRBJ2-7|.|TRBD2
TGTGCCAGCAGGCCTACTAGCGGGAGGGCCTACGAGCAGTACTTC
CASRPTSGRAYEQYF
>TRBV18|TRBJ1-1|.|TRBD1
TGTGCCAGCTCACCACCTTCAGGGGGCCCCAACACTGAAGCTTTCTTT
CASSPPSGGPNTEAFF
>TRBV5-4|TRBJ2-7|.|TRBD1
TGTGCCAGCAGCTTGGGGGACAGGGGGCTTCCCTACGAGCAGTACTTC
CASSLGDRGLPYEQYF
>TRBV27|TRBJ2-1|.|TRBD1
TGTGCCAGCAGTTTATTTGCAGGGGGCTCCTACAATGAGCAGTTCTTC
CASSLFAGGSYNEQFF
>TRBV27|TRBJ2-1|.|.
TGTGCCAGCAGTCACGCCGCCGGGGCCCGGGGGAATGAGCAGTTCTTC
CASSHAAGARGNEQFF
>TRBV7-9|TRBJ1-1|.|.
TGTGCCAGCAGACCCCCCGTCCGACTCGGGACTGAAGCTTTCTTT
CASRPPVRLGTEAFF
>TRBV7-6|TRBJ2-3|.|TRBD2
TGTGCCAGCAGCTCCTTAGCGGGAGCGCCAGGCACAGATACGCAGTATTTT
CASSSLAGAPGTDTQYF
>TRBV13|TRBJ1-2|once|.
TGTGCCAGCAGCTTAGAACGCCTGGGAGGATTGTTC
CASSLERLGGLF
>TRBV5-3|TRBJ2-1|.|TRBD1
TGTGCCAGAAGCCAGAACAGGGGTTCCTACAATGAGCAGTTCTTC
CARSQNRGSYNEQFF
>TRBV5-8|TRBJ2-6|.|TRBD1
TGTGCCAGCAGCCAGGGGGTTTGGGTGTCTGGGGCCAACGTCCTGACTTTC
CASSQGVWVSGANVLTF